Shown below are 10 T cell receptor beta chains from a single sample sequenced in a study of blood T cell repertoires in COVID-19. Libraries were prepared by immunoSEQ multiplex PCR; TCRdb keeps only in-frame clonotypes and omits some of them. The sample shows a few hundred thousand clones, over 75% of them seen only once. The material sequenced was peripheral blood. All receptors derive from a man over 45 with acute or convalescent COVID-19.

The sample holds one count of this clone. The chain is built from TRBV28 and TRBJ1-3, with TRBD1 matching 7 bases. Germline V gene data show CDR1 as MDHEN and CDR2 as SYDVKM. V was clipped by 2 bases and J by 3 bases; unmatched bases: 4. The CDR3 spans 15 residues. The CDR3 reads CASSLRDSVGNTIYF. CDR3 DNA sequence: TGTGCCAGCAGTTTAAGGGACAGCGTTGGAAACACCATATATTTT.

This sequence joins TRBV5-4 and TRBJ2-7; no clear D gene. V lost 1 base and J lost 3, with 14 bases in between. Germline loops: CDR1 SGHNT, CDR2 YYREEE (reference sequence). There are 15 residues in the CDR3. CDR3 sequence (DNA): TGTGCCAGCAGCTTGTTGTTGGCAGGCAACTACGAGCAGTACTTC. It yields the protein CASSLLLAGNYEQYF. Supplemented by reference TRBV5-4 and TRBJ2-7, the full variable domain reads ETGVTQSPTHLIKTRGQQVTLRCSSQSGHNTVSWYQQALGQGPQFIFQYYREEENGRGNFPPRFSGLQFPNYSSELNVNALELDDSALYLCASSLLLAGNYEQYFGPGTRLTVT.

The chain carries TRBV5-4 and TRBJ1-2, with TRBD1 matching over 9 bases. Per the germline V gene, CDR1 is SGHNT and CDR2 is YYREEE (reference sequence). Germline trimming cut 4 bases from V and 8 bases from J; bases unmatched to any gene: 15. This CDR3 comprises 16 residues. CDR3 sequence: CASSKEGGQGFYGYTF. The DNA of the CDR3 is TGTGCCAGCAGCAAGGAGGGGGGACAGGGCTTTTACGGCTACACCTTC.

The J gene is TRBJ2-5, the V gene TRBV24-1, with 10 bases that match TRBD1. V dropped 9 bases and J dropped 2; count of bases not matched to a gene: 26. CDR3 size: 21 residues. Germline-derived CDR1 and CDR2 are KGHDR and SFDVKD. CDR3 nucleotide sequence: TGTGCCACCCATAGGGACAGGGGAGCGGACTTAACCTCGATCCTACAAGAGACCCAGTACTTC. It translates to CATHRDRGADLTSILQETQYF.

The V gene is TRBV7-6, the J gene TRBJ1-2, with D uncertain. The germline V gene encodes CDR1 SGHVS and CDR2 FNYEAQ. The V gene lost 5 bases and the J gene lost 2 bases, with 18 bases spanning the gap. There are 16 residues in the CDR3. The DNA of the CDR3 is TGTGCCAGCAGCACCGGTGGCAGGACTGTGAACTATGGCTACACCTTC. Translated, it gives CASSTGGRTVNYGYTF.

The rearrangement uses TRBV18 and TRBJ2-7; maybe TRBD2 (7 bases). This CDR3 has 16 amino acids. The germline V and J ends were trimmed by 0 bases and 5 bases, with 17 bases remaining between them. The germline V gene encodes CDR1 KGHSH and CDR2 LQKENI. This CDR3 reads CASSPPGGGRAHEQYF. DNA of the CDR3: TGTGCCAGCTCACCACCGGGAGGGGGGCGCGCCCACGAGCAGTACTTC.

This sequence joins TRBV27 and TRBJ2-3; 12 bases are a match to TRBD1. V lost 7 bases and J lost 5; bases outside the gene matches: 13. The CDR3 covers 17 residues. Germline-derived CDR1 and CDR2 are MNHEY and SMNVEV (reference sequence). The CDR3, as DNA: TGTGCCAGCACCTCCGGGACAGGGGGCAGGAGTGGAGATACGCAGTATTTT. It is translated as CASTSGTGGRSGDTQYF.

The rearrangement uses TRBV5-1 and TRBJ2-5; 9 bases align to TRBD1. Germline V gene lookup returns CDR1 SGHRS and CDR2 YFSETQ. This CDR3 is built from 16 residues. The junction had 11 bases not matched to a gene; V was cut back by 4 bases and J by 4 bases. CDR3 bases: TGCGCCAGCAGCCCCGACCGGGACAGGGTTGGAGAGACCCAGTACTTC. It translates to CASSPDRDRVGETQYF. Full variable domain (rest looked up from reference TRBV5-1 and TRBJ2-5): KAGVTQTPRYLIKTRGQQVTLSCSPISGHRSVSWYQQTPGQGLQFLFEYFSETQRNKGNFPGRFSGRQFSNSRSEMNVSTLELGDSALYLCASSPDRDRVGETQYFGPGTRLLVL.

The chain's CDR3 is CASSQVISGSRGYTF. CDR3 nucleotide sequence: TGTGCCAGCAGCCAAGTTATTTCGGGGTCGCGGGGCTACACCTTC. The V gene is TRBV3-1 (or the pseudogene TRBV3-2), the J gene TRBJ1-2; no firm D call. V lost 1 base and J 8 bases, leaving 17 bases between the germline ends. The CDR3 is 15 amino acids. Germline V lookup: CDR1 LGHDT, CDR2 YNNKEL (reference sequence).

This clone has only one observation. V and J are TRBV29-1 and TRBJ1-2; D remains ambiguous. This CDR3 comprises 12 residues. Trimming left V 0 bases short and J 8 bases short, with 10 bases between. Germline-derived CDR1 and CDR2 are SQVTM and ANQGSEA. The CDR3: CSVEDPTLGYTF. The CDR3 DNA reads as TGCAGCGTTGAAGATCCGACTTTGGGCTACACCTTC. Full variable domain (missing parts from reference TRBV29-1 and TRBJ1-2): SAVISQKPSRDICQRGTSLTIQCQVDSQVTMMFWYRQQPGQSLTLIATANQGSEATYESGFVIDKFPISRPNLTFSTLTVSNMSPEDSSIYLCSVEDPTLGYTFGSGTRLTVV.